Presented here are 15 T cell receptor beta chains from one specimen sequenced in a study of T cell repertoires in cytomegalovirus infection. These receptors have no identified antigens. TCRdb re-called the reads through MiXCR, storing one row per CDR3 protein. In the table there are around 500,000 distinct CDR3 sequences, more than 40% of which are singletons. Specimen: cultured PBMCs, collected from culture after CMV antigen stimulation. These receptors were obtained from a human donor in good health (CMV status not recorded). Some clones in this sample may be carry-over from other donors' samples.

This sequence joins TRBV19 and TRBJ1-5; the D gene is possibly TRBD1 (6 bases). The CDR3 length is 14 residues. Trimming pared 7 bases from V and 6 bases from J, leaving 16 bases between. Germline assignment: CDR1 LNHDA and CDR2 SQIVND (reference sequence). The CDR3 protein is CASTRGLRGQPQHF. The DNA for the CDR3 is TGTGCCAGTACTAGGGGGTTGAGGGGTCAGCCCCAGCATTTT.

This clonotype has more than one count but fewer than ten. The chain couples TRBV7-8 to TRBJ2-3; no clear D. Germline-derived CDR1 and CDR2 are SGHVS and FQNEAQ. V lost 7 bases and J 6 bases, leaving 17 bases between the germline ends. The CDR3 is 14 residues long. The CDR3 reads CASTLLTPPDTQYF. The CDR3 nucleotides read TGTGCCAGCACCCTACTGACCCCGCCGGATACGCAGTATTTT.

This chain connects TRBV28 to TRBJ2-7; 9 positions match TRBD1. CDR1 is MDHEN and CDR2 is SYDVKM in the germline V gene. The CDR3 consists of 15 residues. J lost 6 bases, V lost 1 base, and 7 bases had no gene match. The CDR3 sequence is CASSLSPQGAFEQYF. The CDR3 bases are TGTGCCAGCAGTTTATCTCCACAGGGGGCATTCGAGCAGTACTTC.

This clonotype was seen only a few times. The gene calls are TRBV12-3 or TRBV12-4 and TRBJ1-3, with D unresolved. CDR3 size: 16 residues. V was clipped by 7 bases and J by 0 bases, with 16 bases between them. CDR3 sequence reads: CASKGHQPPSGNTIYF. For the CDR3, the DNA is TGTGCCAGCAAAGGGCACCAACCCCCCTCTGGAAACACCATATATTTT.

J is TRBJ2-2 and V is TRBV7-2; D unresolved. V lost 0 bases and J lost 4, with 6 bases in between. CDR3 length: 14 residues. Germline loops: CDR1 SGHTA, CDR2 FQGNSA. CDR3 sequence (DNA): TGTGCCAGCAGCTTAGCTGTACCCACCGGGGAGCTGTTTTTT. Translated: CASSLAVPTGELFF.

This sequence joins TRBV7-2 and TRBJ2-1; D may be TRBD2 (5 bases). Per the germline V gene, CDR1 is SGHTA and CDR2 is FQGNSA. CDR3 length equals 13 residues. Trimming cost V 8 bases and J 4 bases, with 12 bases left between them. CDR3 in amino acids: CASPPRGYNEQFF. In nucleotides, the CDR3 is TGTGCCAGCCCTCCGCGAGGGTACAATGAGCAGTTCTTC.

This rearrangement joins TRBV27 to TRBJ1-1; a possible D gene is TRBD1 (6 bases). This CDR3 contains 19 residues. Germline CDR1 is MNHEY and CDR2 is SMNVEV (reference sequence). The V and J ends lost 6 bases and 3 bases respectively, with 29 bases between them. CDR3 loop: CASRKNYREQGFVYTEAFF. The CDR3, as DNA: TGTGCCAGCAGAAAAAACTACCGGGAACAGGGTTTCGTGTACACTGAAGCTTTCTTT.

A single count supports this clonotype. The rearrangement links TRBV29-1 to TRBJ1-3; 7 positions agree with TRBD1. The junction had 7 bases not matched to a gene; V was cut back by 6 bases and J by 2 bases. There are 14 residues in the CDR3. The germline V gene encodes CDR1 SQVTM and CDR2 ANQGSEA. The CDR3 loop is CSVLQGGPGNTIYF. CDR3 nucleotides: TGCAGCGTCCTTCAAGGGGGCCCTGGAAACACCATATATTTT. The complete variable domain, with remaining parts taken from reference TRBV29-1 and TRBJ1-3, reads SAVISQKPSRDICQRGTSLTIQCQVDSQVTMMFWYRQQPGQSLTLIATANQGSEATYESGFVIDKFPISRPNLTFSTLTVSNMSPEDSSIYLCSVLQGGPGNTIYFGEGSWLTVV.

The chain carries TRBV6-2 or TRBV6-3 and TRBJ2-1; 13 positions agree with TRBD2. V lost 5 bases and J lost 7; bases outside the gene matches: 8. Germline lookup yields CDR1 MNHEY and CDR2 SVGEGT. CDR3 length: 16 residues. The DNA for the CDR3 is TGTGCCAGCAGTACGCGGCGACTAGCGGGAGGAAATGAGCAGTTCTTC. It yields the protein CASSTRRLAGGNEQFF.

The rearrangement links TRBV29-1 to TRBJ2-3, with D possibly matching TRBD2 (6 bases). Between the trimmed V and J ends, which lost 8 bases and 4 bases, there was a span of 31 bases. This CDR3 has 18 residues. The germline V gene has CDR1 SQVTM and CDR2 ANQGSEA. As DNA, the CDR3 is TGCAGCCTTTCGGGGGACCCGATTGGATTGGGGTTGGCAGATACGCAGTATTTT. Its protein is CSLSGDPIGLGLADTQYF.

V usage is TRBV7-6 and J usage is TRBJ2-2; D is ambiguous. V was shortened by 2 bases and J by 5 bases, with 15 bases between the two germline ends. This CDR3 has 16 residues. Germline V gene lookup returns CDR1 SGHVS and CDR2 FNYEAQ. This CDR3 reads CASSLFLGPQTGELFF. The CDR3 bases are TGTGCCAGCAGCTTATTCCTCGGACCCCAAACCGGGGAGCTGTTTTTT.

V and J are TRBV2 and TRBJ1-1, with D uncertain. V lost 5 bases, J lost 10 bases, and 11 bases lay in between. The V gene's germline CDR1 is SNHLY and CDR2 FYNNEI. This CDR3 is 11 amino acids long. Here the CDR3 reads CASSPWKGAFF. The CDR3, as DNA: TGTGCCAGCAGTCCGTGGAAGGGAGCTTTCTTT.

This clonotype occurred a few times. The rearrangement uses TRBV5-4 and TRBJ2-2; tentatively, D is TRBD2 (6 bases). This CDR3 is built from 13 residues. Germline V gene sequence: CDR1 SGHNT, CDR2 YYREEE (reference sequence). The V gene lost 4 bases and the J gene lost 6 bases, with 10 bases spanning the gap. The CDR3 loop is CASSPTGAGELFF. The CDR3 DNA sequence: TGTGCCAGCAGCCCGACGGGGGCCGGGGAGCTGTTTTTT.

The V and J genes are TRBV7-4 and TRBJ2-2; D not certain. There are 14 residues in the CDR3. The V and J ends lost 10 bases and 2 bases respectively, with 14 bases between them. Germline CDR1 reads SGHVT; CDR2 reads SQSDAQ. CDR3 loop: CATLQRRNTGELFF. DNA for the CDR3: TGTGCCACCCTCCAGCGCCGAAACACCGGGGAGCTGTTTTTT. The full variable domain, in which reference TRBV7-4 and TRBJ2-2 provide the parts outside the CDR3, is GAGVSQSPRYKVAKRGRDVALRCDSISGHVTLYWYRQTLGQGSEVLTYSQSDAQRDKSGRPSGRFSAERPERSVSTLKIQRTEQGDSAVYLCATLQRRNTGELFFGEGSRLTVL.

The chain uses TRBV19 and TRBJ1-2; D not certain. Germline lookup yields CDR1 LNHDA and CDR2 SQIVND (reference sequence). With 11 bases removed from V and 2 bases from J, the gap between germline ends came to 9 bases. The CDR3 consists of 11 residues. The DNA of the CDR3 is TGTGCCGGGCAGTCCAACTATGGCTACACCTTC. Amino acids: CAGQSNYGYTF. Supplemented by reference TRBV19 and TRBJ1-2, the full variable domain reads DGGITQSPKYLFRKEGQNVTLSCEQNLNHDAMYWYRQDPGQGLRLIYYSQIVNDFQKGDIAEGYSVSREKKESFPLTVTSAQKNPTAFYLCAGQSNYGYTFGSGTRLTVV.